This TCR beta chain was recovered during a study of T-cell reconstitution after alpha-beta-depleted transplantation in children. Unique molecular identifiers were used in preparing the TCRbeta library. TCRdb itself ran the PCR reads through MiXCR, one entry per CDR3 protein. The data show fewer than 750,000 distinct CDR3 sequences, 25% to 30% seen once. The germline V gene encodes CDR1 DFQATT and CDR2 SNEGSKA (reference sequence). V lost 1 base and J lost 2, with 16 bases in between. This CDR3 region has 16 residues. The source is a boy younger than two with Wiskott-Aldrich syndrome, due to receive a stem cell transplant. This specimen consisted of PBMCs, obtained before TCRalphabeta/CD19-depleted stem cell transplant. The V gene is TRBV20-1, the J gene TRBJ2-3; TRBD1 is a possible D gene (6 bases). CDR3 in DNA: TGCAGTGCTAGAGTGGATCCCAGGGGCCCCACAGATACGCAGTATTTT. It translates to CSARVDPRGPTDTQYF.